This T cell receptor beta chain was sequenced during a study of neurological immune-mediated disorders. Study results and caveats: Private repertoires in all groups were suggested by the absence of shared CDR3 amino acid sequences among expanded clones across subjects. The highest TCR clonal expansion occurred in HTLV-1-associated myelopathy; multiple sclerosis fell below healthy controls.

TCRdb re-derived calls from the 5' RACE reads in MiXCR, one entry per CDR3 protein. The sample has about 49,000 distinct CDR3 sequences, 8% to 10% seen once. This clonotype occurred many times. The antigen remains undetermined. Time point specified: longitudinal time-point 1 (baseline). V shed 6 bases and J shed 1 base, with 12 bases lying between them. The CDR3 is made up of 14 amino acids. The V gene's germline CDR1 is MNHEY and CDR2 SVGAGI. J is TRBJ1-1 and V is TRBV6-5; unclear D gene. The sequenced sample was PBMCs. This sequence originates from a woman aged 40-49 years in good health. This CDR3 is CASRVTNPNTEAFF. In nucleotides, the CDR3 is TGTGCCAGCAGGGTTACGAATCCGAACACTGAAGCTTTCTTT.